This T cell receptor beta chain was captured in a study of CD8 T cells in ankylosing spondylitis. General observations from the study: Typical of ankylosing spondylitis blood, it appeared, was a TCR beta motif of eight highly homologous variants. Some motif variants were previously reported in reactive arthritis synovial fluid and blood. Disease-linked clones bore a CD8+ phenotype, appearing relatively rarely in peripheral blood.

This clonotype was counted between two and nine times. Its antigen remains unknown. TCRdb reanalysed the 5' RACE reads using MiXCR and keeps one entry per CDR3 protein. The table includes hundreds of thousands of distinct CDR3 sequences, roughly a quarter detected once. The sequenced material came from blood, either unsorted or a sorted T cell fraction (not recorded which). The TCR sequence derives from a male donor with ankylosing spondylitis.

DNA for the CDR3: TGCAGCGTGGCCCTCCTCGAAGGTAACACTGAAGCTTTCTTT. It is translated as CSVALLEGNTEAFF. This chain joins TRBV29-1 and TRBJ1-1; no firm D call. Germline values: CDR1 SQVTM, CDR2 ANQGSEA. Trimming stripped 6 bases from V and 2 bases from J, with 16 bases between. The CDR3 consists of 14 residues.